Shown below are 32 T cell receptor beta chains from a single sample sequenced in a study of naive and memory T cell subsets. Indicated treatment: skin biopsy from PPD injection site in Mantoux-positive individual. The library had UMIs added by 3' ligation of an oligonucleotide to TCR cDNA. The SP2 primer and nested alpha and beta constant region primers amplified ligated cDNA in four rounds. From the UMI-ligation and nested PCR reads, TCRdb called clonotypes with MiXCR, one entry per CDR3 protein. The sample yields around 30,000 distinct CDR3 sequences, about 6.2% seen once. Source: skin, taken from a tuberculin skin test site. All receptors come from an adult in good health.

This clonotype was picked up a small number of times. One junction end disagrees with the germline gene, perhaps due to a read error. This chain links TRBV4-1 with TRBJ1-5; D unclear. This CDR3 comprises 17 residues. Germline V gene sequence: CDR1 MGHRA, CDR2 YSYEKL. DNA for the CDR3: TGCGCCAGCTGCCAAGAGTACGGTCGGCAGGCGAATCAGCCCCAGCATTTT. It codes for CASCQEYGRQANQPQHF.

The chain has TRBV12-3 or TRBV12-4 and TRBJ1-1, with D unclear. The CDR3 contains 14 residues. V was cut by 4 bases and J by 5 bases, with 14 bases left in between. CDR3 DNA: TGTGCCAGCAGTTCGGGCCCGCCGGGGACTGAAGCTTTCTTT. The encoded protein is CASSSGPPGTEAFF.

The table lists this clonotype with many counts. The rearrangement joins TRBV20-1 to TRBJ2-1; 8 bases align to TRBD2. CDR3 length: 17 residues. After removal of 1 base from V and 2 bases from J, the junction contained 10 bases not matched to a gene. The V gene's germline CDR1 is DFQATT and CDR2 SNEGSKA (reference sequence). CDR3 nucleotide sequence: TGCAGTGCTAGAGGCTTTTTACGGGGGGGAACCTACAATGAGCAGTTCTTC. Protein sequence: CSARGFLRGGTYNEQFF.

This clonotype has ten or more counts. The V and J genes are TRBV7-9 and TRBJ1-1; no definite D call. The germline gives CDR1 SEHNR, CDR2 FQNEAQ (reference sequence). There are 12 residues in the CDR3. CDR3 residues: CAGGRLNTEAFF. The CDR3 DNA is TGTGCAGGAGGCCGTTTGAACACTGAAGCTTTCTTT.

The chain joins TRBV10-2 to TRBJ2-7; TRBD2 matches at 13 bases. The CDR3 extends over 18 amino acids. V lost 5 bases and J lost 2; bases outside the gene matches: 12. Germline CDR1 WSHSY, CDR2 SAAADI. The CDR3 protein is CASSPGLAGVTSTYEQYF. For the CDR3, the DNA is TGCGCCAGCAGTCCAGGACTAGCGGGGGTGACTTCGACCTACGAGCAGTACTTC.

Points on this clonotype: An end of the junction differs from the germline gene, which may be a read error. The chain has TRBV19 and TRBJ1-1; 7 bases fit TRBD1. Germline CDR1 LNHDA, CDR2 SQIVND (reference sequence). This CDR3 contains 21 residues. CDR3 region: CASSIDRPGTAEKKRNTEAFF. The CDR3 DNA sequence: TGTGCCAGTAGTATAGATCGACCCGGGACAGCGGAGAAAAAGAGGAACACTGAAGCTTTCTTC. Together with reference TRBV19 and TRBJ1-1, the CDR3 gives the full variable domain: DGGITQSPKYLFRKEGQNVTLSCEQNLNHDAMYWYRQDPGQGLRLIYYSQIVNDFQKGDIAEGYSVSREKKESFPLTVTSAQKNPTAFYLCASSIDRPGTAEKKRNTEAFFGQGTRLTVV.

There are many counts of this clonotype. This sequence joins TRBV9 and TRBJ1-3; D ambiguous. This CDR3 spans 14 amino acids. With 5 bases removed from V and 0 bases from J, the gap between germline ends came to 9 bases. Germline V lookup: CDR1 SGDLS, CDR2 YYNGEE. The CDR3 DNA follows: TGTGCCAGCAGAACTACAGACTCTGGAAACACCATATATTTT. Translation: CASRTTDSGNTIYF.

Ten or more counts support this clonotype. V gene TRBV24-1 combines with J gene TRBJ2-3; 8 bases align to TRBD1. V was clipped by 5 bases and J by 3 bases; unmatched bases: 9. The germline CDR1 and CDR2 sequences are KGHDR and SFDVKD. CDR3 length equals 16 residues. CDR3 protein: CATSGGLDRGTDTQYF. CDR3 coding DNA: TGTGCCACCAGTGGGGGCTTAGACAGGGGAACAGATACGCAGTATTTT.

This clonotype was counted many times. The CDR3: CASSPTGLNTEAFF. The CDR3 nucleotides are TGTGCCAGCAGTCCGACAGGGTTGAACACTGAAGCTTTCTTT. The rearrangement links TRBV27 to TRBJ1-1; 7 bases are a match to TRBD1. The length of the CDR3 is 14 residues. The germline V gene has CDR1 MNHEY and CDR2 SMNVEV (reference sequence). Germline trimming cut 5 bases from V and 0 bases from J; bases unmatched to any gene: 3.

This clonotype was recorded many times. The chain carries TRBV19 and TRBJ2-2; perhaps TRBD2 as D (5 bases). With 3 bases removed from V and 7 bases from J, the gap between germline ends came to 12 bases. The germline CDR1 and CDR2 sequences are LNHDA and SQIVND (reference sequence). CDR3 length equals 14 residues. The CDR3 sequence is CASSITGGGGELFF. In nucleotides, the CDR3 is TGTGCCAGTAGTATCACTGGAGGAGGCGGGGAGCTGTTTTTT.

With respect to this clonotype: Its ends do not fully match the called genes, so a read error is possible. The chain carries TRBV4-2 and TRBJ1-2, with 8 bases that match TRBD1. The germline gives CDR1 LGHNA, CDR2 YNFKEQ. The length of the CDR3 is 13 residues. This chain's CDR3 is CASSQGQDYGDTF. CDR3 nucleotide sequence: TGTGCCAGCAGCCAGGGACAGGACTATGGCGACACCTTC.

Ten or more counts support this clonotype. The rearrangement joins TRBV12-3 or TRBV12-4 to TRBJ1-2, with a possible D match to TRBD1 (6 bases). The CDR3 sequence is 13 residues long. Trimming left V 6 bases short and J 2 bases short, with 10 bases between. CDR3: CASRQTGNYGYTF. CDR3 bases: TGTGCCAGCAGACAAACAGGGAACTATGGCTACACCTTC.

In this sample, this clonotype turned up many times. J is TRBJ2-2 and V is TRBV19, with D possibly matching TRBD1 (5 bases). The CDR3 totals 14 residues. Germline CDR1 reads LNHDA; CDR2 reads SQIVND (reference sequence). V dropped 1 base and J dropped 3 bases, with 6 bases sitting between them. Here the CDR3 reads CASSIGGYTGELFF. CDR3 coding DNA: TGTGCCAGTAGTATAGGGGGCTACACCGGGGAGCTGTTTTTT.

This clonotype has just a few counts. The chain combines TRBV5-1 with TRBJ2-3; 7 nucleotides agree with TRBD1. Germline-derived CDR1 and CDR2 are SGHRS and YFSETQ. The CDR3 length is 14 residues. The V gene end was trimmed by 0 bases and the J gene end by 4 bases; junction bases not matched to a gene: 2. The CDR3, as DNA: TGCGCCAGCAGCTTGGAAGGGACAGCAGATACGCAGTATTTT. The encoded protein is CASSLEGTADTQYF.

This clonotype rates as medium-sized. V is TRBV6-2 or TRBV6-3 and J is TRBJ1-1, with D unresolved. The CDR3 is made up of 13 amino acids. Germline CDR1 MNHEY, CDR2 SVGEGT. The V gene lost 8 bases and the J gene lost 1 base, with 11 bases spanning the gap. CDR3 amino acids: CASFQSANTEAFF. The CDR3 coding sequence is TGTGCCAGCTTCCAGTCCGCGAACACTGAAGCTTTCTTT.

This clonotype was found many times. The V call is TRBV12-3 or TRBV12-4, the J call TRBJ2-1; TRBD2 might be the D (7 bases). V lost 2 bases to trimming and J lost 4 bases, with 12 bases between them. This CDR3 has 15 amino acids. For the CDR3, the DNA is TGTGCCAGCAGTTTAAAGGGGGGGAGTTACAATGAGCAGTTCTTC. Residues: CASSLKGGSYNEQFF.

This clonotype has a handful of counts. The chain carries TRBV10-3 and TRBJ1-1; a possible D gene is TRBD1 (5 bases). Germline CDR1 reads ENHRY; CDR2 reads SYGVKD. CDR3 length: 17 amino acids. V was shortened by 0 bases and J by 1 base, with 15 bases between the two germline ends. The CDR3 DNA reads as TGTGCCATCAGTGAGTCGACGGGGGTAGGTCGGAACACTGAAGCTTTCTTT. It codes for CAISESTGVGRNTEAFF.

There are many counts of this clonotype. This chain joins TRBV21-1 and TRBJ2-1; the table names TRBD2, a call not compared with the DNA. TRBV21-1 is a pseudogene locus. This CDR3 spans 18 amino acids. The CDR3 is CASSKGGLRVERDNEQFF. The DNA of the CDR3 is TGTGCCAGCAGCAAAGGAGGGCTCAGGGTCGAGAGGGACAATGAGCAGTTCTTC.

This clonotype occurred many times. The V call is TRBV7-2, the J call TRBJ1-5; 9 nucleotides align to TRBD1. J gave up 6 bases and V 4 bases, and 10 bases lay outside the gene matches. This CDR3 is 16 amino acids long. CDR1 SGHTA and CDR2 FQGNSA come from the germline V gene. CDR3 sequence (DNA): TGTGCCAGCAGCTCATCAGGGGGGACAGGGTCTCAGCCCCAGCATTTT. Its protein is CASSSSGGTGSQPQHF. Together with reference TRBV7-2 and TRBJ1-5, the CDR3 gives the full variable domain: GAGVSQSPSNKVTEKGKDVELRCDPISGHTALYWYRQSLGQGLEFLIYFQGNSAPDKSGLPSDRFSAERTGGSVSTLTIQRTQQEDSAVYLCASSSSGGTGSQPQHFGDGTRLSIL.

The V call is TRBV5-1, the J call TRBJ1-1, with D possibly TRBD1 on 6 matching bases. Per the germline V gene, CDR1 is SGHRS and CDR2 is YFSETQ. This CDR3 has 18 amino acids. V shed 5 bases and J shed 1 base, with 24 bases lying between them. CDR3 coding DNA: TGCGCCAGCAGACCACTAATCCGACAGGAAGCCAGGAACACTGAAGCTTTCTTT. As protein: CASRPLIRQEARNTEAFF. Full variable domain (remainder filled in from reference TRBV5-1 and TRBJ1-1): KAGVTQTPRYLIKTRGQQVTLSCSPISGHRSVSWYQQTPGQGLQFLFEYFSETQRNKGNFPGRFSGRQFSNSRSEMNVSTLELGDSALYLCASRPLIRQEARNTEAFFGQGTRLTVV.

This clonotype was found many times. V gene TRBV27 combines with J gene TRBJ2-1; D gene uncertain. CDR1 MNHEY and CDR2 SMNVEV come from the germline V gene (reference sequence). The CDR3 is 15 amino acids. With 5 bases removed from V and 0 bases from J, the gap between germline ends came to 11 bases. The CDR3 loop is CASSPDGSSYNEQFF. CDR3 DNA sequence: TGTGCCAGCAGTCCGGACGGAAGCTCCTACAATGAGCAGTTCTTC.

This clonotype was detected ten times or more. The chain has TRBV29-1 and TRBJ1-2; D is undetermined. The germline V gene has CDR1 SQVTM and CDR2 ANQGSEA. The CDR3 has 16 amino acids. Trimming stripped 5 bases from V and 5 bases from J, with 24 bases between. The CDR3 DNA is TGCAGCGTTTATGGCATTGTAACCCTTACTTCTTATGGCTACACCTTC. Translating gives CSVYGIVTLTSYGYTF.

This clonotype was detected ten times or more. The gene calls are TRBV6-1 and TRBJ2-1; 10 bases line up with TRBD2. The germline gives CDR1 MNHNS, CDR2 SASEGT. This CDR3 is 15 amino acids long. With V trimmed by 3 bases and J by 2 bases, 1 base remained unmatched. CDR3 DNA: TGTGCCAGCAGTGAGAGCGGGGGGGCCTACAATGAGCAGTTCTTC. It specifies CASSESGGAYNEQFF.

V gene TRBV11-1 combines with J gene TRBJ2-7; 10 bases map to TRBD1. This CDR3 comprises 15 residues. Looked up from germline, CDR1 is SGHAT and CDR2 is FQDESV (reference sequence). The V gene end was trimmed by 3 bases and the J gene end by 7 bases; junction bases not matched to a gene: 9. CDR3 DNA sequence: TGTGCCAGCAGCTTGTGGACAGGGGGGCCGGCGGAGCAGTACTTC. Amino acids: CASSLWTGGPAEQYF.

This clonotype has a count of ten or more. CDR3 loop: CAISETGLSYEQYF. The DNA of the CDR3 is TGTGCCATCAGTGAAACAGGACTCTCCTACGAGCAGTACTTC. The chain combines TRBV10-3 with TRBJ2-7; D possibly uses TRBD1 or TRBD2 (5 bases each). The CDR3 has 14 residues. Looked up from germline, CDR1 is ENHRY and CDR2 is SYGVKD. The V and J ends lost 3 bases and 0 bases respectively, with 9 bases between them.

This chain connects TRBV12-3 or TRBV12-4 to TRBJ1-4, with TRBD1 matching over 9 bases. CDR3 length equals 16 residues. Trimming took 7 bases from V and 5 from J; bases not matched to a gene: 11. The CDR3: CASIGTGWPLNEKLFF. In nucleotides, the CDR3 is TGTGCCAGCATTGGGACAGGGTGGCCCCTAAATGAAAAACTGTTTTTT.

For this clonotype: One base away lies a much larger clone, so this may be a sequencing read error. The chain joins TRBV6-5 to TRBJ1-2, with a possible D match to TRBD1 (5 bases). CDR1 is MNHEY, CDR2 SVGAGI, per germline. The CDR3 runs to 14 residues. CDR3 in amino acids: CASGYLAGGYGYTF. The CDR3 region has the DNA TGTGCCAGCGGTTACCTTGCGGGGGGTTATGGCTACACCTTC.

This clonotype was seen more than once but under ten times. The chain combines TRBV11-2 with TRBJ2-1; tentatively, D is TRBD1 (6 bases). Trimming shortened V by 4 bases and J by 4 bases, and 14 bases separated the two germline ends. Germline CDR1 and CDR2: SGHAT and FQNNGV. The CDR3 is made up of 15 amino acids. CDR3 DNA: TGTGCCAGCAGCTCCGTGACAGGTACTTACAATGAGCAGTTCTTC. It specifies CASSSVTGTYNEQFF.

This clonotype appeared many times. The chain carries TRBV5-1 and TRBJ2-2; D remains ambiguous. Trimming took 2 bases from V and 5 from J, leaving 7 bases between them. The germline V gene encodes CDR1 SGHRS and CDR2 YFSETQ. This CDR3 spans 13 amino acids. CDR3 DNA: TGCGCCAGCAGCTTTAGTAGTACCGGGGAGCTGTTTTTT. As protein: CASSFSSTGELFF.

The sample holds many counts of this clonotype. The chain joins TRBV2 to TRBJ2-1; possibly TRBD2 for D (6 bases). Deletions cut 2 bases from V and 12 bases from J, with 8 bases between. This CDR3 comprises 11 residues. Germline V gene lookup returns CDR1 SNHLY and CDR2 FYNNEI. DNA of the CDR3: TGTGCCAGCAGTGAACAGGGAGGGCAGTTCTTC. It specifies CASSEQGGQFF.

The table lists this clonotype with many counts. The chain links TRBV11-2 to TRBJ2-2; 7 bases are a match to TRBD1. V shed 6 bases and J 2 bases; nucleotides not matched to a gene: 6. Germline V CDR1 and CDR2: SGHAT, FQNNGV. The CDR3 totals 15 residues. The CDR3 loop is CASSSGTANTGELFF. CDR3 coding DNA: TGTGCCAGCAGTTCCGGGACAGCTAACACCGGGGAGCTGTTTTTT.

As regards this clonotype: One end of the junction is discordant with germline, which a read error may explain. The chain links TRBV6-1 to TRBJ1-2; no clear D. The CDR3 sequence is 14 residues long. Germline CDR1 is MNHNS and CDR2 is SASEGT. CDR3 loop: CASSEGLGSYGDTF. CDR3 bases: TGTGCCAGCAGTGAAGGTTTGGGTTCCTATGGCGACACCTTC.